The clone carrying this T cell receptor beta chain occurred many times. The antigen is unknown. Isolation recovered at least 7 million PBMCs from every sample. The authors ran a second PCR of 7 to 11 cycles using a sample-barcoded 5' primer and a J-beta primer mix. TCRdb used MiXCR to reprocess the 5' RACE reads, holding one entry per CDR3 protein. The repertoire holds about 800,000 distinct CDR3 sequences, with less than 60% as singletons. The data were obtained in a study of blood T cells in healthy people across ages. Broader study findings: Donors of long life had a larger count of naive CD4+ cells and greater diversity than aged donors. Possibly, changes in expanded clonotypes were confounded because donor CMV status was unknown.

The CDR3 spans 14 residues. Trimming stripped 7 bases from V and 0 bases from J, with 10 bases between. Germline values: CDR1 MDHEN, CDR2 SYDVKM. The chain is built from TRBV28 and TRBJ2-1; the D gene could be TRBD1 or TRBD2 (6 bases each). The clonotype comes from a man aged 80 or over in good health. Material for sequencing was blood. The CDR3 protein is CASKGGGSYNEQFF. In nucleotides, the CDR3 is TGTGCCAGCAAGGGGGGCGGCTCCTACAATGAGCAGTTCTTC. Complete variable domain (other parts from reference TRBV28 and TRBJ2-1): DVKVTQSSRYLVKRTGEKVFLECVQDMDHENMFWYRQDPGLGLRLIYFSYDVKMKEKGDIPEGYSVSREKKERFSLILESASTNQTSMYLCASKGGGSYNEQFFGPGTRLTVL.